The rows below give T cell receptor beta chains drawn from one sample of a study of blood T cell repertoires in COVID-19. TCRdb's copy holds only in-frame clones and misses some; the assay was immunoSEQ multiplex PCR. The sample lists around 150,000 clones; 80% to 90% were seen once. Sequenced input: peripheral blood. These receptors all stem from a man aged 65 to 79 with acute or convalescent COVID-19. CDR3s include the opening cysteine and the closing phenylalanine or tryptophan. Each record gives: J gene, D gene, V gene, clone size, CDR3 protein, CDR3 DNA. A D gene is named only where the DNA matches it firmly. The listing skips clone size in some rows; elsewhere it reads once, few, many or a size class.

TRBJ2-7 . TRBV27 . CASRTQTLGSYEQYF TGTGCCAGCCGAACCCAAACACTAGGCTCCTACGAGCAGTACTTC
TRBJ2-1 TRBD2 TRBV18 . CASTQPSGSLNEQFF TGTGCCAGCACCCAGCCTAGCGGGAGTTTGAATGAGCAGTTCTTC
TRBJ2-5 . TRBV7-6 . CASSLGGRGAGAETQYF TGTGCCAGCAGCTTAGGGGGTAGGGGCGCTGGGGCAGAGACCCAGTACTTC
TRBJ1-3 . TRBV7-2 few CASSLGDRRSLSYF TGTGCCAGCAGCTTAGGAGACAGACGGTCTCTCTCGTATTTT
TRBJ2-2 TRBD2 TRBV7-9 . CASSHPGGNTGELFF TGTGCCAGCAGCCACCCGGGGGGAAACACCGGGGAGCTGTTTTTT
TRBJ2-7 TRBD2 TRBV11-2 few CASSFLTRGSGRAIEQYF TGTGCCAGCAGCTTCCTCACGCGGGGCAGCGGGAGGGCCATCGAGCAGTACTTC
TRBJ2-2 TRBD2 TRBV5-1 . CASSLGLAGAPGELFF TGCGCCAGCAGCTTGGGACTAGCGGGAGCCCCCGGGGAGCTGTTTTTT
TRBJ2-1 . TRBV3-1/TRBV3-2 . CASSQVGSSNEQFF TGTGCCAGCAGCCAAGTGGGTAGCTCAAATGAGCAGTTCTTC
TRBJ2-2 TRBD1 TRBV7-2 . CASSFWDRAGELFF TGTGCCAGCAGCTTTTGGGACAGGGCCGGGGAGCTGTTTTTT
TRBJ1-3 TRBD1 TRBV7-2 . CASSSAGTGTFSGNTIYF TGTGCCAGCAGCTCGGCCGGGACAGGGACTTTCTCTGGAAACACCATATATTTT
TRBJ1-2 . TRBV27 . CASSLSSRGRYGYTF TGTGCCAGCAGTTTAAGTAGTAGGGGTCGTTATGGCTACACCTTC
TRBJ2-5 . TRBV7-3 . CASSTGVVETQYF TGTGCCAGCAGTACGGGAGTAGTTGAGACCCAGTACTTC
TRBJ1-6 TRBD1 TRBV7-8 few CASRETGLDSPLHF TGTGCCAGCAGAGAGACAGGGCTCGATTCACCCCTCCACTTT
TRBJ1-2 TRBD1 TRBV5-4 . CASSPDRVANYGYTF TGTGCCAGCAGCCCGGACAGGGTAGCTAACTATGGCTACACCTTC
TRBJ1-6 TRBD1 TRBV4-1 . CASSQEGDRDNSPLHF TGCGCCAGCAGCCAAGAGGGGGACAGGGATAATTCACCCCTCCACTTT
TRBJ2-2 . TRBV3-1/TRBV3-2 . CASSQEELGRETGELFF TGTGCCAGCAGCCAAGAAGAGCTAGGCAGGGAAACCGGGGAGCTGTTTTTT
TRBJ2-5 TRBD1 TRBV6-1 . CASSDDRVRETQYF TGTGCCAGCAGTGACGACAGGGTCCGCGAGACCCAGTACTTC
TRBJ1-1 . TRBV19 . CASSTRGRNTEAFF TGTGCCAGTAGTACGAGGGGGAGGAACACTGAAGCTTTCTTT
TRBJ2-5 TRBD2 TRBV7-8 . CASSLGGGGRETQYF TGTGCCAGCAGCTTAGGCGGGGGGGGGCGAGAGACCCAGTACTTC
TRBJ2-3 TRBD2 TRBV19 . CASSPRTSGDTDTQYF TGTGCCAGTAGTCCTAGGACTAGCGGAGACACAGATACGCAGTATTTT
TRBJ1-1 TRBD1 TRBV6-5 . CASRRDRVESEAFF TGTGCCAGCAGAAGGGACAGGGTTGAGTCTGAAGCTTTCTTT
TRBJ1-2 TRBD1 TRBV7-9 . CASSVLQGAPNYGYTF TGTGCCAGCAGCGTCCTACAGGGGGCCCCCAACTATGGCTACACCTTC
TRBJ1-4 . TRBV7-6 . CASRARGGSNEKLFF TGTGCCAGCAGAGCAAGGGGAGGAAGTAATGAAAAACTGTTTTTT
TRBJ2-4 TRBD2 TRBV11-2 . CASSLDRETSGYF TGTGCCAGCAGCTTAGATAGGGAGACTAGCGGGTACTTC
TRBJ2-1 . TRBV5-3 . CARSPALSRYNEQFF TGTGCCAGAAGCCCCGCCTTGAGTCGGTACAATGAGCAGTTCTTC
TRBJ2-7 . TRBV13 . CASSLGRGNYEQYF TGTGCCAGCAGCTTAGGCAGGGGCAACTACGAGCAGTACTTC
TRBJ2-1 . TRBV5-4 . CASSLGSTSSYNEQFF TGTGCCAGCAGCTTAGGTAGCACAAGCTCCTACAATGAGCAGTTCTTC
TRBJ2-7 TRBD2 TRBV3-1/TRBV3-2 . CASSPRTSGRFHEQYF TGTGCCAGCAGCCCGAGGACTAGCGGGAGGTTCCACGAGCAGTACTTC
TRBJ1-2 TRBD1 TRBV28 . CASSLSPAGTVGGYTF TGTGCCAGCAGTTTAAGTCCTGCCGGGACAGTGGGTGGCTACACCTTC
TRBJ2-7 TRBD1 TRBV27 . CASSPPTGVEQYF TGTGCCAGCAGTCCGCCGACAGGGGTCGAGCAGTACTTC
TRBJ2-5 TRBD1 TRBV6-5 . CASRDRGKSQETQYF TGTGCCAGCAGGGACAGGGGGAAGAGTCAAGAGACCCAGTACTTC
TRBJ2-1 . TRBV24-1 . CATSDKPDEQFF TGTGCCACCAGTGACAAGCCCGATGAGCAGTTCTTC
TRBJ2-3 . TRBV5-1 . CASSLDYTDTQYF TGCGCCAGCAGCTTAGACTACACAGATACGCAGTATTTT
TRBJ1-3 . TRBV6-5 . CASSQGFDIGNTIYF TGTGCCAGCAGTCAGGGGTTTGATATTGGAAACACCATATATTTT
TRBJ2-5 . TRBV5-1 . CASSPGSSKETQYF TGCGCCAGCAGCCCTGGTTCTAGTAAAGAGACCCAGTACTTC
TRBJ2-1 . TRBV6-1 . CASSEAGRNEQFF TGTGCCAGCAGTGAGGCGGGCAGGAATGAGCAGTTCTTC
TRBJ1-4 . TRBV27 . CASSLVRGSNEKLFF TGTGCCAGCAGTTTAGTGCGAGGGTCTAATGAAAAACTGTTTTTT
TRBJ2-7 TRBD1 TRBV9 many CASSPRDRSYEQYF TGTGCCAGCAGCCCTCGGGACAGATCCTACGAGCAGTACTTC
TRBJ2-2 TRBD1 TRBV9 . CASSVTGERSGELFF TGTGCCAGCAGCGTCACAGGGGAGCGGAGCGGGGAGCTGTTTTTT
TRBJ1-1 . TRBV12-5 . CASGLVPRDAGNTEAFF TGTGCTAGTGGTTTGGTCCCACGGGACGCGGGAAACACTGAAGCTTTCTTT
TRBJ1-2 TRBD1 TRBV2 . CATKPDRGIGYTF TGTGCCACTAAGCCCGACAGGGGGATCGGCTACACCTTC
TRBJ1-5 . TRBV7-8 few CASSLGQGNQPQHF TGTGCCAGCAGCTTAGGTCAGGGCAATCAGCCCCAGCATTTT